This entry describes one T cell receptor beta chain. V lost 3 bases to trimming and J lost 7 bases; unmatched junction nucleotides: 13. Germline V lookup: CDR1 SGDLS, CDR2 YYNGEE. The length of the CDR3 is 17 residues. The protocol was immunoSEQ multiplex PCR, while the TCRdb copy is restricted to in-frame clones and leaves out a portion. The sample lists about 120,000 clones, more than 80% seen once, with under 40% in the top ten. This record comes from a study of control samples from healthy donors and cancer patients. The sample was blood. The receptor was isolated from a man aged 50 to 60 in good health. This chain joins TRBV9 and TRBJ1-4, with 9 bases fitting TRBD1. CDR3 in amino acids: CASSGTIFGTGREKLFF. The CDR3 region has the DNA TGTGCCAGCAGCGGAACCATCTTCGGGACAGGGCGTGAAAAACTGTTTTTT.